Below, 18 T cell receptor beta chains from the same sample are listed, as sequenced in a study of cytomegalovirus exposure and HLA in healthy donors. Vbeta (60) and Jbeta (13) primers were used in the PCR. The method was immunoSEQ multiplex PCR; TCRdb's version includes in-frame clones alone and lacks a portion of them. The sample has approximately 58,000 clones. The sequencing sample was made of PBMCs. Source of these receptors: a man in his thirties or forties in good health and CMV-seropositive.

This sequence joins TRBV11-2 and TRBJ2-7; maybe TRBD2 (6 bases). Per the germline V gene, CDR1 is SGHAT and CDR2 is FQNNGV. This CDR3 comprises 15 residues. Trimming stripped 6 bases from V and 3 bases from J, with 18 bases between. CDR3 DNA sequence: TGTGCCAGCAGACCACCCGGGGGTGCCGTCTACGAGCAGTACTTC. It translates to CASRPPGGAVYEQYF.

V usage is TRBV4-2 and J usage is TRBJ2-2; 9 bases align to TRBD1. The CDR3 sequence is 15 residues long. Trimming at V came to 1 base and at J to 6 bases, leaving 3 bases not matched to a gene. Germline-derived CDR1 and CDR2 are LGHNA and YNFKEQ. The chain's CDR3 is CASSQGTGDPGELFF. The CDR3 DNA follows: TGTGCCAGCAGCCAAGGGACAGGGGATCCCGGGGAGCTGTTTTTT.

The gene calls are TRBV27 and TRBJ2-7; TRBD1 agrees at 7 bases. CDR1 is MNHEY and CDR2 is SMNVEV in the germline V gene (reference sequence). V lost 3 bases and J lost 2; bases outside the gene matches: 4. The CDR3 consists of 14 residues. Here the CDR3 reads CASSLWDRPYEQYF. In nucleotides, the CDR3 is TGTGCCAGCAGTTTGTGGGACAGACCCTACGAGCAGTACTTC.

The gene calls are TRBV19 and TRBJ2-3, with D tentatively TRBD1 (5 bases). Trimming left V 2 bases short and J 5 bases short, with 5 bases between. This CDR3 is built from 12 residues. Germline-derived CDR1 and CDR2 are LNHDA and SQIVND (reference sequence). This CDR3 is CASSITGDTQYF. In DNA form, the CDR3 reads TGTGCCAGTAGTATAACAGGAGATACGCAGTATTTT. The variable domain in full, with the rest retrieved from reference TRBV19 and TRBJ2-3, is DGGITQSPKYLFRKEGQNVTLSCEQNLNHDAMYWYRQDPGQGLRLIYYSQIVNDFQKGDIAEGYSVSREKKESFPLTVTSAQKNPTAFYLCASSITGDTQYFGPGTRLTVL.

The chain couples TRBV9 to TRBJ1-2, with 8 bases lining up with TRBD1. CDR1 and CDR2 from the germline V gene are SGDLS and YYNGEE. V dropped 3 bases and J dropped 0; count of bases not matched to a gene: 7. The CDR3 length is 16 residues. This CDR3 is CASSEGATGANYGYTF. The CDR3 nucleotides read TGTGCCAGCAGCGAGGGGGCGACAGGGGCTAACTATGGCTACACCTTC. Full variable domain (rest looked up from reference TRBV9 and TRBJ1-2): DSGVTQTPKHLITATGQRVTLRCSPRSGDLSVYWYQQSLDQGLQFLIQYYNGEERAKGNILERFSAQQFPDLHSELNLSSLELGDSALYFCASSEGATGANYGYTFGSGTRLTVV.

This chain connects TRBV4-1 to TRBJ2-1; 9 nucleotides align to TRBD2. The CDR3 sequence is 16 residues long. V dropped 0 bases and J dropped 4; count of bases not matched to a gene: 4. Germline V gene sequence: CDR1 MGHRA, CDR2 YSYEKL. The CDR3, as DNA: TGCGCCAGCAGCCAAGATACGACTAGCGGTTACAATGAGCAGTTCTTC. Translating it yields CASSQDTTSGYNEQFF.

This chain links TRBV5-1 with TRBJ1-2; D not resolved. Germline V gene data show CDR1 as SGHRS and CDR2 as YFSETQ. The CDR3 loop spans 18 amino acids. V dropped 4 bases and J dropped 6 bases, with 28 bases sitting between them. CDR3 in DNA: TGCGCCAGCAGCCCCCGATATAGCATTGGGGAGGTGTCAAATGGCTACACCTTC. Its translation: CASSPRYSIGEVSNGYTF.

The chain is built from TRBV29-1 and TRBJ2-7, with D perhaps TRBD2 (5 bases). This CDR3 has 15 residues. V was trimmed by 4 bases and J by 2 bases, leaving 18 bases between them. Germline CDR1 is SQVTM and CDR2 is ANQGSEA. CDR3 nucleotides: TGCAGCGTTGGTGCAGCGGAAATCCCACCCTACGAGCAGTACTTC. Translation: CSVGAAEIPPYEQYF.

This sequence joins TRBV5-1 and TRBJ2-1; TRBD2 might be the D (6 bases). Germline V lookup: CDR1 SGHRS, CDR2 YFSETQ. Trimming removed 0 bases at V and 6 bases at J, with 10 bases between. This CDR3 is 14 amino acids long. The CDR3 region is CASSLGRGSNEQFF. The CDR3 region has the DNA TGCGCCAGCAGCTTGGGTCGGGGGAGCAATGAGCAGTTCTTC.

The rearrangement joins TRBV6-5 to TRBJ1-1; D not resolved. CDR1 is MNHEY, CDR2 SVGAGI, per germline. This CDR3 contains 13 residues. Trimming pared 5 bases from V and 2 bases from J, leaving 9 bases between. CDR3 amino acids: CASSINGNTEAFF. CDR3 nucleotide sequence: TGTGCCAGCAGTATTAACGGTAACACTGAAGCTTTCTTT.

The rearrangement uses TRBV30 and TRBJ2-7; 7 nucleotides agree with TRBD2. The CDR3 covers 13 residues. J lost 0 bases, V lost 7 bases, and 6 bases had no gene match. The germline V gene has CDR1 GTSNPN and CDR2 SVGIG (reference sequence). CDR3 bases: TGTGCCTTACGGGGGGAAAGCTCCTACGAGCAGTACTTC. It specifies CALRGESSYEQYF.

This chain connects TRBV6-1 to TRBJ2-7; D may be TRBD2 (6 bases). CDR1 is MNHNS and CDR2 is SASEGT in the germline V gene. V was shortened by 3 bases and J by 12 bases, with 12 bases between the two germline ends. The CDR3 sequence is 11 residues long. In DNA, the CDR3 is TGTGCCAGCAGTGACGCCGGGAGTAGGTACTTC. Protein product: CASSDAGSRYF.

This chain links TRBV5-8 with TRBJ2-2; 14 nucleotides line up with TRBD2. The CDR3 is made up of 18 amino acids. The germline V gene encodes CDR1 SGHTS and CDR2 YDEGEE. J gave up 4 bases and V 4 bases, and 9 bases lay outside the gene matches. The CDR3 sequence is CASSTGTSGSRGTGELFF. Written as DNA, the CDR3 is TGTGCCAGCAGCACGGGGACTAGCGGGAGCCGTGGCACCGGGGAGCTGTTTTTT.

With regard to this clone: A junction end diverges from the germline sequence, so it may reflect a read error. This sequence joins TRBV5-6 and TRBJ1-6; D is unresolved. This CDR3 contains 14 residues. Looked up from germline, CDR1 is SGHDT and CDR2 is YYEEEE. CDR3 in amino acids: CASSRERYSSPLHF. CDR3 nucleotide sequence: TGTGCCAGCAGCCGGGAAAGGTATAGTTCACCCCTCCACTTT.

The V call is TRBV4-1, the J call TRBJ1-2; TRBD1 matches 7 bases. In germline, CDR1 is MGHRA, CDR2 YSYEKL. The CDR3 contains 13 residues. J gave up 7 bases and V 1 base, and 3 bases lay outside the gene matches. The CDR3 is CASSQVDRAGYTF. The CDR3 DNA reads TGCGCCAGCAGCCAAGTCGACAGGGCTGGCTACACCTTC.

CDR3 region: CSVKGTYGYTF. CDR3 nucleotides: TGCAGCGTAAAGGGGACATATGGCTACACCTTC. The chain employs TRBV29-1 and TRBJ1-2; maybe TRBD1 (6 bases). From germline, CDR1 is SQVTM and CDR2 ANQGSEA. CDR3 length equals 11 residues. Trimming took 6 bases from V and 5 from J, leaving 10 bases between them.

This chain joins TRBV30 and TRBJ2-7, with D tentatively TRBD1 (6 bases). Trimming stripped 0 bases from V and 2 bases from J, with 8 bases between. The CDR3 spans 13 residues. The V gene's germline CDR1 is GTSNPN and CDR2 SVGIG (reference sequence). CDR3 residues: CAWSVGDTYEQYF. The DNA for the CDR3 is TGTGCCTGGAGTGTAGGGGACACCTACGAGCAGTACTTC. Variable domain in full (rest from reference TRBV30 and TRBJ2-7): SQTIHQWPATLVQPVGSPLSLECTVEGTSNPNLYWYRQAAGRGLQLLFYSVGIGQISSEVPQNLSASRPQDRQFILSSKKLLLSDSGFYLCAWSVGDTYEQYFGPGTRLTVT.

This sequence joins TRBV7-9 and TRBJ2-2; TRBD1 matches 8 bases. V was clipped by 0 bases and J by 5 bases; unmatched bases: 5. There are 16 residues in the CDR3. Germline V gene sequence: CDR1 SEHNR, CDR2 FQNEAQ (reference sequence). The CDR3 DNA sequence: TGTGCCAGCAGCTTAGCGCAGGGGGCGCGGACCGGGGAGCTGTTTTTT. The encoded protein is CASSLAQGARTGELFF. Looking up the rest from reference TRBV7-9 and TRBJ2-2 gives the full variable domain: DTGVSQNPRHKITKRGQNVTFRCDPISEHNRLYWYRQTLGQGPEFLTYFQNEAQLEKSRLLSDRFSAERPKGSFSTLEIQRTEQGDSAMYLCASSLAQGARTGELFFGEGSRLTVL.